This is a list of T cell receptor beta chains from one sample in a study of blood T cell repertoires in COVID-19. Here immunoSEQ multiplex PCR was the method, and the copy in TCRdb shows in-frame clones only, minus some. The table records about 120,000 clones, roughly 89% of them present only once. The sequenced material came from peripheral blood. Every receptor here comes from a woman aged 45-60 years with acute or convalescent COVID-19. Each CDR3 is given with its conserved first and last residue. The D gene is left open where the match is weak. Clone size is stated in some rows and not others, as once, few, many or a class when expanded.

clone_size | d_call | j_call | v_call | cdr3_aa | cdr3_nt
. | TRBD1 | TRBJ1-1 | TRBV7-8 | CASSRTGGTEAFF | TGTGCCAGCAGCCGGACAGGGGGAACTGAAGCTTTCTTT
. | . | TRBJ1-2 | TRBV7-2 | CASSFRQYGYTF | TGTGCCAGCAGCTTTAGACAGTATGGCTACACCTTC
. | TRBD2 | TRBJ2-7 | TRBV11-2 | CASRESGTTLYEQYF | TGTGCCAGCAGGGAAAGCGGGACTACGTTATACGAGCAGTACTTC
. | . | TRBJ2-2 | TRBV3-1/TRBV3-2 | CASSQGAKTGELFF | TGTGCCAGCAGCCAGGGGGCGAAAACCGGGGAGCTGTTTTTT
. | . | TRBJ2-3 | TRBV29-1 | CSVAPASSSTDTQYF | TGCAGCGTTGCTCCAGCTAGCTCTAGCACAGATACGCAGTATTTT
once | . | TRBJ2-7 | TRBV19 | CASKTMSGPNYEQYF | TGTGCCAGTAAAACGATGAGCGGGCCAAACTACGAGCAGTACTTC
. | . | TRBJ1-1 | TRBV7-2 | CASSFRQNTEAFF | TGTGCCAGCAGCTTCCGACAGAACACTGAAGCTTTCTTT
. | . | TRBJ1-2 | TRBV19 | CASTLRRLGGYTF | TGTGCCAGCACCTTAAGGAGGCTAGGGGGCTACACCTTC
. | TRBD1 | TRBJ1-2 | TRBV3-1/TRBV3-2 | CASSQWTGEYGYTF | TGTGCCAGCAGCCAATGGACAGGCGAGTATGGCTACACCTTC
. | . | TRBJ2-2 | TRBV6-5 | CASSLSTGELFF | TGTGCCAGCAGTTTGAGCACCGGGGAGCTGTTTTTT
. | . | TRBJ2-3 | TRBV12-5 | CASGLASDVGGQDTQYF | TGTGCTAGTGGTTTGGCGTCCGACGTGGGGGGGCAGGATACGCAGTATTTT
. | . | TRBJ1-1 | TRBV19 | CASIPTQGYTEAFF | TGTGCCAGTATCCCAACACAGGGATACACTGAAGCTTTCTTT
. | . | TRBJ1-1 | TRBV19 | CASTYEHTEAFF | TGTGCCAGTACCTACGAGCACACTGAAGCTTTCTTT
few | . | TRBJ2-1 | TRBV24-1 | CATRGGRNEQFF | TGTGCCACCAGGGGAGGCCGGAATGAGCAGTTCTTC
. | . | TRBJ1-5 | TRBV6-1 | CASSELAARNQPQHF | TGTGCCAGCAGTGAGTTGGCGGCGAGGAATCAGCCCCAGCATTTT
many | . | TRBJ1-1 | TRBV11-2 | CASSLGQMNTEAFF | TGTGCCAGCAGCCTCGGACAGATGAACACTGAAGCTTTCTTT
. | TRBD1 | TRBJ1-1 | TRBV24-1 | CATSEGPGTGSGTEAFF | TGTGCCACCAGTGAAGGTCCCGGGACAGGATCAGGCACTGAAGCTTTCTTT
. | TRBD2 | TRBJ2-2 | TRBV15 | CATSRERAGGPTGELFF | TGTGCCACCAGCAGAGAAAGAGCGGGGGGACCCACCGGGGAGCTGTTTTTT
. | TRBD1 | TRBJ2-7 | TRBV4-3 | CASSPSNRGLYEQYF | TGCGCCAGCAGCCCATCCAACAGGGGTCTTTACGAGCAGTACTTC
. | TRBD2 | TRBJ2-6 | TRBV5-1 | CASSPGTSGRRAGANVLTF | TGCGCCAGCAGCCCTGGGACTAGCGGGAGGAGGGCTGGGGCCAACGTCCTGACTTTC
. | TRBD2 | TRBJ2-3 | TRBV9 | CASSVRGGAFDTQYF | TGTGCCAGCAGCGTACGCGGGGGGGCCTTTGATACGCAGTATTTT
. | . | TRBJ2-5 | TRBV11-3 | CASSLDAGAQYF | TGTGCCAGCAGCTTAGACGCAGGGGCCCAGTACTTC
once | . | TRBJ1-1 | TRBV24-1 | CATSGGGMNTEAFF | TGTGCCACCAGTGGGGGCGGAATGAACACTGAAGCTTTCTTT
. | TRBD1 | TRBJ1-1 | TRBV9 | CASSRQGLSIYTEAFF | TGTGCCAGCAGCCGACAGGGGCTTTCGATCTACACTGAAGCTTTCTTT
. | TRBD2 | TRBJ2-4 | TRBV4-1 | CASSQDRGSVGLAGGQYF | TGCGCCAGCAGCCAAGATAGGGGTTCGGTTGGACTAGCGGGGGGGCAGTACTTC
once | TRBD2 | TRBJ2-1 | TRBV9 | CASSLGLAYYNEQFF | TGTGCCAGCAGCCTGGGACTAGCGTATTACAATGAGCAGTTCTTC
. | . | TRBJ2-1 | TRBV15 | CATSRAGGNEQFF | TGTGCCACCAGCAGAGCCGGGGGCAATGAGCAGTTCTTC
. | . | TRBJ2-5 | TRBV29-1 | CSVGQLYQETQYF | TGCAGCGTTGGACAGCTGTACCAAGAGACCCAGTACTTC
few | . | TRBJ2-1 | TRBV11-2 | CASSLQRGVSEQFF | TGTGCCAGCAGCTTACAACGCGGGGTCAGTGAGCAGTTCTTC